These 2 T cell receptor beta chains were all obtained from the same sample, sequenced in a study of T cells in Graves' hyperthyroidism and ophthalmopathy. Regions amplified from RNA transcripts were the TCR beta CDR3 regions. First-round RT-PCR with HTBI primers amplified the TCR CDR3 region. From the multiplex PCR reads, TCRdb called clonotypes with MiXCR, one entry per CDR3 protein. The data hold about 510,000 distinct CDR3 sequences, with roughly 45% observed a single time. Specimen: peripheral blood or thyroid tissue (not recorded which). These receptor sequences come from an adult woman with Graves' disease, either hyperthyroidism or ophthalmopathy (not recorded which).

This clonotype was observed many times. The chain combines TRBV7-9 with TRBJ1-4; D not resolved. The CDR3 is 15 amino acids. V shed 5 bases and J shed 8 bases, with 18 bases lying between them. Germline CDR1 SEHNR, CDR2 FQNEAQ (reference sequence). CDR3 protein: CASSKRSGPIEKLFF. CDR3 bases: TGTGCCAGCAGCAAGAGATCCGGGCCGATCGAAAAACTGTTTTTT.

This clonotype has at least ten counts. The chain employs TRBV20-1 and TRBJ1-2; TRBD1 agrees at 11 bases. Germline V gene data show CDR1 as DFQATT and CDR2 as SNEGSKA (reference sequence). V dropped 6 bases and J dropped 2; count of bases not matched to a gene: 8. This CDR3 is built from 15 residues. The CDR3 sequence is CSATDRGRINYGYTF. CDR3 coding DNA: TGCAGTGCCACGGACAGGGGGCGGATAAACTATGGCTACACCTTC.